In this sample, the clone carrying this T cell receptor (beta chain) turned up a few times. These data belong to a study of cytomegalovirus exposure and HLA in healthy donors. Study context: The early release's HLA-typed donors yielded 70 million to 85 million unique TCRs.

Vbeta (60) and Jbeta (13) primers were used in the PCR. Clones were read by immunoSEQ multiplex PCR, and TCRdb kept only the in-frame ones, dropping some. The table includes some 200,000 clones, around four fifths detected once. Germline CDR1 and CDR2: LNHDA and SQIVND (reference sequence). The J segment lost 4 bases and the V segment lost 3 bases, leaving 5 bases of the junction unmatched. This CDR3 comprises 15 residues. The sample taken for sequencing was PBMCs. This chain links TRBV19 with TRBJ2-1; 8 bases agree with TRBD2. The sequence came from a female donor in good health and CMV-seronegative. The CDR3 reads CASSIQLADYNEQFF. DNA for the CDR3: TGTGCCAGTAGTATTCAACTAGCGGATTACAATGAGCAGTTCTTC.